Following are 7 T cell receptor beta chains from one sample sequenced in a study of regulatory T cells in long-lasting Graves disease. CDR3-region Arm-PCR and iRepertoire HTBI primers produced the TCR beta libraries. TCRdb reprocessed the multiplex PCR reads via MiXCR and lists one record per CDR3 protein. Of about 520,000 distinct CDR3 sequences listed, more than 10% are singletons. Time point: newly diagnosed GD, antithyroid drugs for less than 3 months. Preparation of the TCR library used RNA extracted from PBMCs. These data were also reused for a study on T cells in Graves' hyperthyroidism and ophthalmopathy.

This sample comprised peripheral blood mononuclear cells (PBMCs), obtained at new diagnosis, from a patient treated with antithyroid drugs. The source is a woman younger than 45 with Graves disease.

This clonotype occurred a few times. The chain joins TRBV4-3 to TRBJ2-1, with TRBD2 as a possible D gene (5 bases). The CDR3 covers 15 residues. Looked up from germline, CDR1 is LGHNA and CDR2 is YSLEER. V was cut by 2 bases and J by 4 bases, with 12 bases left in between. The CDR3 here is CASSQWSTGYNEQFF. CDR3 in DNA: TGCGCCAGCAGCCAATGGTCAACGGGATACAATGAGCAGTTCTTC.

This clonotype was observed at least ten times. J is TRBJ1-2 and V is TRBV4-1; D unclear. Germline CDR1 reads MGHRA; CDR2 reads YSYEKL. V shed 0 bases and J shed 0 bases, with 14 bases lying between them. The CDR3 spans 17 residues. CDR3 amino acids: CASSQDRRGRSNYGYTF. CDR3 DNA: TGCGCCAGCAGCCAAGATAGGCGGGGTCGGTCTAACTATGGCTACACCTTC.

This clonotype was observed many times. This chain connects TRBV2 to TRBJ2-1; no firm D call. Germline lookup yields CDR1 SNHLY and CDR2 FYNNEI. There are 13 residues in the CDR3. V was cut by 6 bases and J by 10 bases, with 16 bases left in between. CDR3 sequence: CASSAMNLGEQFF. In nucleotides, the CDR3 is TGTGCCAGCAGCGCAATGAATCTTGGGGAGCAGTTCTTC.

This clonotype was seen only a few times. The chain employs TRBV4-3 and TRBJ1-2; no clear D gene. Per the germline V gene, CDR1 is LGHNA and CDR2 is YSLEER. V dropped 1 base and J dropped 0 bases, with 9 bases sitting between them. CDR3 size: 15 residues. CDR3 residues: CASSQVATANYGYTF. Here the CDR3 DNA reads TGCGCCAGCAGCCAAGTTGCTACGGCTAACTATGGCTACACCTTC.

This clonotype was picked up a small number of times. This chain connects TRBV19 to TRBJ1-6; D remains ambiguous. Looked up from germline, CDR1 is LNHDA and CDR2 is SQIVND (reference sequence). V was cut by 3 bases and J by 7 bases, with 10 bases left in between. The length of the CDR3 is 14 residues. The DNA for the CDR3 is TGTGCCAGTAGTATTACGGGAAGCAATTCACCCCTCCACTTT. This encodes CASSITGSNSPLHF.

CDR3 loop: CASTLWGDNYGYTF. The DNA for the CDR3 is TGTGCCAGCACCCTTTGGGGGGATAACTATGGCTACACCTTC. V usage is TRBV7-9 and J usage is TRBJ1-2; a weak D match, TRBD1 (5 bases). The CDR3 loop spans 14 amino acids. With 7 bases removed from V and 1 base from J, the gap between germline ends came to 13 bases. Germline lookup yields CDR1 SEHNR and CDR2 FQNEAQ (reference sequence).

Only a few counts were recorded for this clonotype. The chain is built from TRBV6-1 and TRBJ1-5; 7 bases are shared with TRBD1. Germline CDR1 reads MNHNS; CDR2 reads SASEGT. After removal of 6 bases from V and 6 bases from J, the junction contained 17 bases not matched to a gene. The CDR3 has 17 residues. The CDR3 region is CASRERGGRGLGQPQHF. The CDR3 DNA is TGTGCCAGCAGGGAGAGGGGGGGCAGGGGGTTAGGTCAGCCCCAGCATTTT.